This TCR beta chain was captured in a study of cytomegalovirus exposure and HLA in healthy donors. This PCR relied on a set of 60 Vbeta primers and 13 Jbeta primers. The assay was immunoSEQ multiplex PCR, and TCRdb's table has in-frame clones only and misses some. The data contain roughly 120,000 clones, 76% of them singletons. Study-wide findings and caveats: TCR beta chain V- and J-gene trimming was linked, in a later analysis, to a missense variant in DCLRE1C.

Losses at the gene ends were 0 bases for V and 4 bases for J; bases not matched to a gene: 5. Germline CDR1 LGHNA, CDR2 YNFKEQ. The CDR3 is 15 residues long. As regards this clone: Its target is not known.

The TCR comes from a man aged 25-40 years in good health and CMV-seropositive. The material sequenced was PBMCs. J is TRBJ1-1 and V is TRBV4-2; 7 bases agree with TRBD1. The CDR3 nucleotides read TGTGCCAGCAGCCAAGAGGCAGGGGGTCGCACTGAAGCTTTCTTT. This encodes CASSQEAGGRTEAFF.